This passage covers 26 T cell receptor beta chains from one sample sequenced in a study of control samples from healthy donors and cancer patients (dated by TCRdb to about 2020). Library prep was done by the immunoSEQ multiplex PCR assay. Not all clones reach the TCRdb copy of this immuneACCESS table, which keeps in-frame sequences only. Checked studies attribute under half of the gap to unresolved V genes and leave the rest unexplained. The sample contains about 100,000 clones, roughly 87% of them found a single time. About 20% of the sample lies in the top ten. What was sequenced was blood. These receptors were taken from a woman aged 50 to 65 in good health.

The chain combines TRBV27 with TRBJ2-7, with TRBD2 matching 7 bases. Germline V gene lookup returns CDR1 MNHEY and CDR2 SMNVEV (reference sequence). CDR3 length: 13 residues. Trimming cost V 2 bases and J 5 bases; bases outside gene matches: 3. This chain's CDR3 is CASSLGGGNEQYV. The CDR3 DNA follows: TGTGCCAGCAGTTTAGGGGGGGGGAACGAGCAGTACGTC.

CDR3 in amino acids: CASSGGGTGKSYEQYF. CDR3 DNA sequence: TGCGCCAGCAGTGGAGGGGGGACAGGGAAGTCCTACGAGCAGTACTTC. V is TRBV10-1 and J is TRBJ2-7; TRBD1 matches 9 bases. In germline, CDR1 is WNHNN, CDR2 SYGVQD (reference sequence). The CDR3 extends over 16 amino acids. Trimming took 4 bases from V and 1 from J; bases not matched to a gene: 8.

V and J are TRBV30 and TRBJ2-4, with D possibly being TRBD2 (7 bases). The germline V and J ends were trimmed by 5 bases and 0 bases, with 11 bases remaining between them. Germline assignment: CDR1 GTSNPN and CDR2 SVGIG (reference sequence). The length of the CDR3 is 14 residues. This CDR3 is CAWGEGGAKNIQYF. The CDR3 DNA reads TGTGCCTGGGGGGAGGGGGGAGCCAAAAACATTCAGTACTTC.

V usage is TRBV7-3 and J usage is TRBJ2-3; 13 bases line up with TRBD2. J lost 8 bases, V lost 5 bases, and 7 bases had no gene match. The CDR3 consists of 15 residues. Germline lookup yields CDR1 SGHTA and CDR2 FQGTGA. CDR3 region: CASSLTSGGRATQYF. CDR3 coding DNA: TGTGCCAGCAGCCTGACTAGCGGGGGGAGGGCTACGCAGTATTTT.

J is TRBJ1-4 and V is TRBV3-1 (or the pseudogene TRBV3-2); possibly TRBD1 for D (5 bases). Looked up from germline, CDR1 is LGHDT and CDR2 is YNNKEL (reference sequence). The CDR3 loop spans 13 amino acids. The V gene lost 6 bases and the J gene lost 11 bases, with 16 bases spanning the gap. The CDR3 DNA is TGTGCCAGCAGGGGACTTACCGAAGGGAAACTGTTTTTT. Protein: CASRGLTEGKLFF.

As DNA, the CDR3 is TGTGCCAGCAGCCATAGACAGGGGACTTCCACAGATACGCAGTATTTT. This sequence encodes CASSHRQGTSTDTQYF. The chain combines TRBV7-2 with TRBJ2-3; 8 bases line up with TRBD1. From germline, CDR1 is SGHTA and CDR2 FQGNSA. J was trimmed by 2 bases and V by 5 bases; bases with no gene match: 9. The CDR3 has 16 residues.

This clone showed up just once. V usage is TRBV30 and J usage is TRBJ2-7, with 10 bases aligning to TRBD1. Germline V lookup: CDR1 GTSNPN, CDR2 SVGIG (reference sequence). This CDR3 comprises 14 residues. The V gene end was trimmed by 4 bases and the J gene end by 3 bases; junction bases not matched to a gene: 6. The CDR3 region is CAWIGWDRGYEQYF. In DNA, the CDR3 is TGTGCCTGGATCGGTTGGGACAGGGGCTACGAGCAGTACTTC.

This chain joins TRBV18 and TRBJ1-2; the match to TRBD1 covers 8 bases. Germline trimming cut 4 bases from V and 8 bases from J; bases unmatched to any gene: 9. Germline V lookup: CDR1 KGHSH, CDR2 LQKENI. The CDR3 has 14 amino acids. The CDR3 sequence is CASSLQEQGEGYTF. The CDR3 DNA follows: TGTGCCAGCTCACTCCAGGAACAGGGGGAGGGCTACACCTTC.

V and J are TRBV5-1 and TRBJ2-2, with 8 bases that match TRBD1. V lost 2 bases to trimming and J lost 4 bases; unmatched junction nucleotides: 7. The CDR3 is 16 residues long. CDR1 SGHRS and CDR2 YFSETQ come from the germline V gene. CDR3 amino acids: CASSLMTGVGTGELFF. The CDR3 nucleotides read TGCGCCAGCAGCTTAATGACAGGGGTGGGCACCGGGGAGCTGTTTTTT. Filled out from reference TRBV5-1 and TRBJ2-2, the complete variable domain reads KAGVTQTPRYLIKTRGQQVTLSCSPISGHRSVSWYQQTPGQGLQFLFEYFSETQRNKGNFPGRFSGRQFSNSRSEMNVSTLELGDSALYLCASSLMTGVGTGELFFGEGSRLTVL.

For the CDR3, the DNA is TGTGCCAGCAGCCATGGCCTAGCGGAAAGGGGTCGGACCCAGTACTTC. Amino acid sequence: CASSHGLAERGRTQYF. The chain carries TRBV14 and TRBJ2-5, with 7 nucleotides matching TRBD2. The CDR3 runs 16 residues. After removal of 3 bases from V and 7 bases from J, the junction contained 14 bases not matched to a gene. Germline V gene data show CDR1 as SGHDN and CDR2 as FVKESK.

This chain connects TRBV30 to TRBJ1-4, with unresolved D. The CDR3 is made up of 12 amino acids. Trimming left V 4 bases short and J 8 bases short, with 11 bases between. The V gene's germline CDR1 is GTSNPN and CDR2 SVGIG (reference sequence). The CDR3 DNA is TGTGCCTGGAATGGTCCCATCGAAAAACTGTTTTTT. Amino acid sequence: CAWNGPIEKLFF.

The rearrangement joins TRBV7-2 to TRBJ1-4; perhaps TRBD1 as D (6 bases). The V gene lost 5 bases and the J gene lost 10 bases, with 20 bases spanning the gap. CDR3 length: 15 amino acids. In germline, CDR1 is SGHTA, CDR2 FQGNSA. The CDR3 nucleotides are TGTGCCAGCAGCCCGTCCCCGGGGGCTGAGGGAAAACTGTTTTTT. Translated: CASSPSPGAEGKLFF.

The chain joins TRBV19 to TRBJ1-2; D unclear. Germline CDR1 is LNHDA and CDR2 is SQIVND (reference sequence). Trimming stripped 1 base from V and 7 bases from J, with 10 bases between. The CDR3 extends over 13 amino acids. The CDR3 loop reads CASSIVGRGGYTF. CDR3 sequence (DNA): TGTGCCAGTAGTATAGTCGGACGGGGTGGCTACACCTTC.

This rearrangement joins TRBV3-1 (or the pseudogene TRBV3-2) to TRBJ1-5; TRBD1 might be the D (5 bases). V lost 4 bases to trimming and J lost 4 bases, with 14 bases between them. From germline, CDR1 is LGHDT and CDR2 YNNKEL (reference sequence). The CDR3 runs to 15 residues. CDR3 in DNA: TGTGCCAGCAGCCGCGTCCTGGGGGGTAATCAGCCCCAGCATTTT. Protein: CASSRVLGGNQPQHF.

This chain connects TRBV12-1 to TRBJ2-3. TRBV12-1 is a recognized pseudogene. This CDR3 comprises 17 residues. This CDR3 is CASSFHFRTTGTDTQYF. CDR3 in DNA: TGTGCCAGCAGCTTTCATTTCCGGACCACCGGCACAGATACGCAGTATTTT.

A few counts support this clone. The V and J genes are TRBV2 and TRBJ1-5, with TRBD1 identical over 8 bases. CDR3 length: 15 amino acids. Germline trimming cut 6 bases from V and 7 bases from J; bases unmatched to any gene: 11. Germline-derived CDR1 and CDR2 are SNHLY and FYNNEI. The CDR3 DNA follows: TGTGCCAGCAGGGGAACAGGGGGAGGAAGGCAGCCCCAGCATTTT. Translation gives CASRGTGGGRQPQHF.

This chain connects TRBV12-5 to TRBJ1-4, with a weak D call TRBD1 (5 bases). The CDR3 loop spans 13 amino acids. V dropped 6 bases and J dropped 14 bases, with 19 bases sitting between them. The germline CDR1 and CDR2 sequences are LGHNT and FRNRAP. DNA of the CDR3: TGTGCTAGTGGCCTGGGACCGAGAAATAGCCTGTTTTTT. Encoded protein: CASGLGPRNSLFF.

The chain links TRBV12-3 or TRBV12-4 to TRBJ1-2; TRBD1 might be the D (6 bases). The CDR3 length is 13 residues. The V end was cut by 0 bases, the J end by 6 bases, with 8 bases between. The CDR3 nucleotides are TGTGCCAGCAGTTTAGCCTCAGGGGATGGCTACACCTTC. Translated: CASSLASGDGYTF.

This clone was seen only once. This chain links TRBV5-4 with TRBJ2-2; D perhaps matches TRBD2 (5 bases). The germline gives CDR1 SGHNT, CDR2 YYREEE (reference sequence). V lost 4 bases and J 5 bases, leaving 21 bases between the germline ends. The length of the CDR3 is 17 residues. This chain's CDR3 is CASSRESPALRTGELFF. The CDR3 DNA sequence: TGTGCCAGCAGCCGGGAATCCCCTGCGCTGAGGACCGGGGAGCTGTTTTTT.

The V and J genes are TRBV14 and TRBJ1-1; the D is unclear. V was cut by 2 bases and J by 2 bases, with 6 bases left in between. Germline V gene lookup returns CDR1 SGHDN and CDR2 FVKESK. This CDR3 is built from 13 residues. Written as DNA, the CDR3 is TGTGCCAGCAGCCAAATACTTAACACTGAAGCTTTCTTT. Amino acid sequence: CASSQILNTEAFF.

The V call is TRBV2, the J call TRBJ1-3; no clear D. This CDR3 has 13 residues. Per germline, CDR1 SNHLY and CDR2 FYNNEI. V shed 7 bases and J shed 5 bases, with 12 bases lying between them. In DNA, the CDR3 is TGTGCCAGCATCGTTGGAGGCCGAAACACCATATATTTT. It is translated as CASIVGGRNTIYF.

The chain uses TRBV5-5 and TRBJ2-7, with D possibly TRBD1 on 6 matching bases. V was clipped by 1 base and J by 3 bases, with 11 bases between them. The CDR3 has 14 residues. The V gene's germline CDR1 is SGHKS and CDR2 YYEKEE (reference sequence). The CDR3 DNA sequence: TGTGCCAGCAGCTTGACAGGGCCCTACTACGAGCAGTACGTC. Translating gives CASSLTGPYYEQYV.

V and J are TRBV28 and TRBJ1-1, with 8 nucleotides matching TRBD1. In germline, CDR1 is MDHEN, CDR2 SYDVKM. This CDR3 comprises 17 residues. Trimming cost V 8 bases and J 1 base; bases outside gene matches: 15. CDR3 nucleotides: TGTGCCAGCCCCCCGCCACCAGGGGGCGGGGGGAACACTGAAGCTTTCTTT. Translation gives CASPPPPGGGGNTEAFF. Together with reference TRBV28 and TRBJ1-1, the CDR3 gives the full variable domain: DVKVTQSSRYLVKRTGEKVFLECVQDMDHENMFWYRQDPGLGLRLIYFSYDVKMKEKGDIPEGYSVSREKKERFSLILESASTNQTSMYLCASPPPPGGGGNTEAFFGQGTRLTVV.

In its sample, this clone was seen once. The chain is built from TRBV7-8 and TRBJ1-5, with D possibly TRBD1 on 6 matching bases. Germline V gene lookup returns CDR1 SGHVS and CDR2 FQNEAQ. V was shortened by 5 bases and J by 7 bases, with 18 bases between the two germline ends. CDR3 size: 15 residues. The DNA for the CDR3 is TGTGCCAGCAGCCCCGGTTGGGGGCGGGCGCAGCCCCAGCATTTT. Amino acids: CASSPGWGRAQPQHF.

A remark on this clone: At one boundary the junction diverges from the germline segment, which might be a read error. This same CDR3 is encoded by further DNA sequences in the sample. CDR3 DNA: TGTGCTACCAGTGATGAAGGGCCGCCTTATAAGCCGTTCTTC. Translated: CATSDEGPPYKPFF. The V gene is TRBV24-1, the J gene TRBJ2-1; D gene uncertain. The CDR3 loop spans 14 amino acids. CDR1 is KGHDR and CDR2 is SFDVKD in the germline V gene.

The chain has TRBV21-1 and TRBJ2-7; the tabulated D call, TRBD1, remains unverified against the DNA. TRBV21-1 constitutes a pseudogene. This CDR3 is built from 15 residues. The CDR3 loop reads CASSKRFDRNYEQYV. CDR3 coding DNA: TGTGCCAGCAGCAAAAGGTTTGACAGAAACTACGAGCAGTACGTC.